A single sample gave rise to the 31 T cell receptor beta chains below, sequenced in a study of CD8 T cells in Susac syndrome. An amount of RNA that ranged from roughly 0.5 to 1 ug was reverse transcribed with random hexamers. TCRdb reanalysed the immunoSEQ multiplex PCR reads using MiXCR and keeps one entry per CDR3 protein. The table lists tens of thousands of distinct CDR3 sequences, over 90% of them singletons. The sample comprised CD8+ T cells from PBMCs. The receptors originated from a human donor with Susac syndrome.

The chain uses TRBV7-9 and TRBJ2-7, with D tentatively TRBD2 (7 bases). CDR3 size: 15 residues. Germline V CDR1 and CDR2: SEHNR, FQNEAQ (reference sequence). The ends were cut back, 8 bases at V and 7 bases at J, with 24 bases in the middle. The CDR3 spells CASAMGGGLPLEQYF. CDR3 nucleotides: TGTGCCAGCGCGATGGGAGGGGGACTACCTTTGGAGCAGTACTTC.

J is TRBJ2-3 and V is TRBV6-5; 9 positions match TRBD1. In germline, CDR1 is MNHEY, CDR2 SVGAGI. V was pared by 5 bases and J by 1 base, with 4 bases of the junction left unmatched. This CDR3 contains 15 residues. In DNA form, the CDR3 reads TGTGCCAGCAGTCTGGACAGGGGCGGCACAGATACGCAGTATTTT. Its protein product is CASSLDRGGTDTQYF.

The chain couples TRBV7-2 to TRBJ2-3, with D perhaps TRBD2 (5 bases). This CDR3 has 12 amino acids. Per the germline V gene, CDR1 is SGHTA and CDR2 is FQGNSA. CDR3 protein: CARSTGYGTQYF. CDR3 bases: TGTGCGAGATCCACGGGGTATGGGACGCAGTATTTT.

The chain combines TRBV21-1 with TRBJ2-3. TRBV21-1 corresponds to a pseudogene. CDR3 length: 19 amino acids. In DNA form, the CDR3 reads TGTGCCAGCAGCAAGGATACCATCTACGCCGGTGGGAGCACAGATACGCAGTATTTT. Translation gives CASSKDTIYAGGSTDTQYF.

CDR3 DNA sequence: TGTGCCAGCAGTGAAGGACTAGCCCTCCAAGAGACCCAGTACTTC. Its protein product is CASSEGLALQETQYF. The chain combines TRBV2 with TRBJ2-5, with 7 bases identical to TRBD2. J lost 1 base, V lost 1 base, and 3 bases had no gene match. Germline V gene sequence: CDR1 SNHLY, CDR2 FYNNEI. The CDR3 loop spans 15 amino acids.

The V call is TRBV30, the J call TRBJ2-3; D is unclear. In germline, CDR1 is GTSNPN, CDR2 SVGIG (reference sequence). The V end was cut by 0 bases, the J end by 2 bases, with 12 bases between. The CDR3 loop spans 15 amino acids. In DNA, the CDR3 is TGTGCCTGGAGTGTAGGCATTGGAGTCACAGATACGCAGTATTTT. This translates into CAWSVGIGVTDTQYF.

The rearrangement uses TRBV20-1 and TRBJ2-7; 7 nucleotides agree with TRBD1. Germline CDR1 reads DFQATT; CDR2 reads SNEGSKA (reference sequence). The CDR3 sequence is 13 residues long. V shed 5 bases and J 6 bases; nucleotides not matched to a gene: 10. CDR3 in DNA: TGCAGTGCTCCTACAGGGGTGTATGGCGAGCAGTACTTC. It yields the protein CSAPTGVYGEQYF.

This clonotype was observed a single time. V is TRBV12-3 or TRBV12-4 and J is TRBJ2-1, with D perhaps TRBD2 (6 bases). There are 14 residues in the CDR3. The V and J ends lost 1 base and 8 bases respectively, with 12 bases between them. The chain's CDR3 is CASSLVAEGDEQFF. The CDR3, as DNA: TGTGCCAGCAGTTTAGTAGCGGAGGGCGATGAGCAGTTCTTC.

This clonotype was detected only once. V usage is TRBV20-1 and J usage is TRBJ2-5; 12 bases line up with TRBD1. This CDR3 comprises 14 residues. CDR1 DFQATT and CDR2 SNEGSKA come from the germline V gene (reference sequence). In DNA form, the CDR3 reads TGCAGCGTCGGGACAGGGGGCGCTTTGGAGACCCAGTACTTC. Protein sequence: CSVGTGGALETQYF.

This chain joins TRBV4-1 and TRBJ1-5; D unresolved. Trimming removed 0 bases at V and 0 bases at J, with 9 bases between. Germline V gene lookup returns CDR1 MGHRA and CDR2 YSYEKL. This CDR3 has 16 residues. The CDR3 loop reads CASSQDSAFSNQPQHF. In nucleotides, the CDR3 is TGCGCCAGCAGCCAAGATAGCGCGTTTAGCAATCAGCCCCAGCATTTT.

This clonotype was recorded once. The chain recombines TRBV3-1 with TRBJ2-1; D perhaps matches TRBD2 (5 bases). From germline, CDR1 is LGHDT and CDR2 YNNKEL (reference sequence). The CDR3 runs to 16 residues. Trimming took off 0 bases at V and 2 bases at J, with 11 bases between the two ends. The CDR3 reads CASSQDLAGAYNEQFF. In DNA, the CDR3 is TGTGCCAGCAGCCAAGATCTAGCAGGAGCCTACAATGAGCAGTTCTTC.

This clonotype occurred once. V and J are TRBV29-1 and TRBJ1-2; D unclear. Germline V gene data show CDR1 as SQVTM and CDR2 as ANQGSEA. This CDR3 contains 13 residues. Trimming removed 3 bases from V and 4 bases from J, with 12 bases in between. The CDR3 coding sequence is TGCAGCGTTGATAATACGTTTCCCTATGGCTACACCTTC. Translation: CSVDNTFPYGYTF.

This sequence joins TRBV7-9 and TRBJ2-7; 8 nucleotides align to TRBD1. The length of the CDR3 is 12 residues. Per the germline V gene, CDR1 is SEHNR and CDR2 is FQNEAQ (reference sequence). V trimming: 5 bases; J trimming: 6 bases; junction bases outside the gene matches: 3. The CDR3 is CASSMTGVEQYF. The CDR3 nucleotides read TGTGCCAGCAGCATGACAGGGGTCGAGCAGTACTTC. The whole variable domain, remainder taken from reference TRBV7-9 and TRBJ2-7, is DTGVSQNPRHKITKRGQNVTFRCDPISEHNRLYWYRQTLGQGPEFLTYFQNEAQLEKSRLLSDRFSAERPKGSFSTLEIQRTEQGDSAMYLCASSMTGVEQYFGPGTRLTVT.

The genes are TRBV19 and TRBJ1-2, with D maybe TRBD1 (6 bases). Trimming removed 5 bases from V and 8 bases from J, with 12 bases in between. Germline V gene sequence: CDR1 LNHDA, CDR2 SQIVND (reference sequence). There are 12 residues in the CDR3. The CDR3: CASSEPGVGYTF. The CDR3 region has the DNA TGTGCCAGTAGTGAGCCAGGGGTCGGCTACACCTTC.

This sequence joins TRBV2 and TRBJ1-2; D gene ambiguous. The ends were cut back, 8 bases at V and 4 bases at J, with 17 bases in the middle. The CDR3 covers 14 residues. From germline, CDR1 is SNHLY and CDR2 FYNNEI. The CDR3 spells CASPTGQAGYGYTF. The DNA for the CDR3 is TGTGCCAGCCCCACCGGGCAGGCTGGCTATGGCTACACCTTC.

This chain links TRBV4-3 with TRBJ1-5; no clear D gene. The CDR3 runs to 15 residues. The V end was cut by 0 bases, the J end by 1 base, with 7 bases between. The germline V gene encodes CDR1 LGHNA and CDR2 YSLEER. The chain's CDR3 is CASSQDRHSNQPQHF. In nucleotides, the CDR3 is TGCGCCAGCAGCCAAGATCGACACAGCAATCAGCCCCAGCATTTT.

The CDR3 nucleotides are TGTGCCAGCAGTTACTCTCCGGGGGGTGGCACAGATACGCAGTATTTT. Residues: CASSYSPGGGTDTQYF. The chain carries TRBV6-5 and TRBJ2-3, with 7 bases lining up with TRBD2. The length of the CDR3 is 16 residues. The V gene end was trimmed by 0 bases and the J gene end by 1 base; junction bases not matched to a gene: 4. The germline V gene encodes CDR1 MNHEY and CDR2 SVGAGI.

The V gene is TRBV11-2, the J gene TRBJ2-3, with TRBD1 matching over 10 bases. Germline CDR1 SGHAT, CDR2 FQNNGV. CDR3 size: 15 residues. V was pared by 5 bases and J by 2 bases, with 4 bases of the junction left unmatched. In DNA, the CDR3 is TGTGCCAGCAGCACTCGACAGGGGGCCACAGATACGCAGTATTTT. Its translation is CASSTRQGATDTQYF.

The chain recombines TRBV3-1 with TRBJ2-5; 14 bases are a match to TRBD2. The germline CDR1 and CDR2 sequences are LGHDT and YNNKEL (reference sequence). V trimming: 4 bases; J trimming: 1 base; junction bases outside the gene matches: 14. The CDR3 totals 20 residues. Written as DNA, the CDR3 is TGTGCCAGCAGCCGAAAAGAGGGACTAGCGGGAGTATGGATCCAAGAGACCCAGTACTTC. Translation: CASSRKEGLAGVWIQETQYF.

V gene TRBV20-1 combines with J gene TRBJ1-2, with 7 positions matching TRBD1. Looked up from germline, CDR1 is DFQATT and CDR2 is SNEGSKA (reference sequence). J lost 4 bases, V lost 6 bases, and 8 bases had no gene match. The CDR3 runs to 13 residues. Here the CDR3 DNA reads TGCAGTGCGGAAGACAGGGAGCGCTATGGCTACACCTTC. It encodes CSAEDRERYGYTF.

This chain connects TRBV5-1 to TRBJ2-1; TRBD2 aligns across 7 bases. J lost 0 bases, V lost 0 bases, and 3 bases had no gene match. Germline-derived CDR1 and CDR2 are SGHRS and YFSETQ. The CDR3 length is 16 residues. CDR3 residues: CASSLDRGSSYNEQFF. The CDR3 DNA reads TGCGCCAGCAGCTTGGATCGCGGGAGCTCCTACAATGAGCAGTTCTTC.

This sequence joins TRBV29-1 and TRBJ2-7, with D perhaps matching TRBD1 (5 bases). Germline values: CDR1 SQVTM, CDR2 ANQGSEA. The CDR3 is 12 amino acids. V lost 0 bases and J 2 bases, leaving 5 bases between the germline ends. CDR3 coding DNA: TGCAGCGTTGAAGAGACAGCCTACGAGCAGTACTTC. Its protein is CSVEETAYEQYF.

The chain uses TRBV7-9 and TRBJ2-3; perhaps TRBD2 as D (5 bases). Germline lookup yields CDR1 SEHNR and CDR2 FQNEAQ (reference sequence). The V end lost 5 bases, the J end lost 1 base, and 7 bases lay between the germline ends. This CDR3 spans 13 amino acids. CDR3 in DNA: TGTGCCAGCAGCACCGGGGGCACAGATACGCAGTATTTT. Translated: CASSTGGTDTQYF.

On this clonotype: The junction does not match germline at one end; this may be a read error. This chain joins TRBV29-1 and TRBJ2-1, with 10 bases lining up with TRBD1. Germline V gene data show CDR1 as SQVTM and CDR2 as ANQGSEA. The CDR3 has 13 amino acids. The CDR3 DNA reads as TGCAGCGTGAGACAGGGGGCCTACAATGGGCAGTTCTTC. Protein sequence: CSVRQGAYNGQFF.

The V and J genes are TRBV6-5 and TRBJ2-1; the D is unclear. Germline-derived CDR1 and CDR2 are MNHEY and SVGAGI. The CDR3 is made up of 17 amino acids. Between the trimmed V and J ends, which lost 0 bases and 5 bases, there was a span of 17 bases. The CDR3 is CASSYSIANSLNNEQFF. CDR3 bases: TGTGCCAGCAGTTACTCGATTGCCAACTCTTTAAACAATGAGCAGTTCTTC.

This chain joins TRBV12-3 or TRBV12-4 and TRBJ1-1, with a weak D call TRBD1 (5 bases). This CDR3 region has 15 residues. Trimming left V 7 bases short and J 5 bases short, with 20 bases between. The CDR3 nucleotides read TGTGCCAGCACCCGGTCTAGGGGAGGATGGACTGAAGCTTTCTTT. This translates into CASTRSRGGWTEAFF.

The chain carries TRBV5-1 and TRBJ2-7; TRBD1 aligns across 12 bases. The CDR3 has 14 residues. J lost 4 bases, V lost 8 bases, and 7 bases had no gene match. Germline values: CDR1 SGHRS, CDR2 YFSETQ. CDR3 loop: CASKPGQGAYEQYF. DNA for the CDR3: TGCGCCAGTAAGCCGGGACAGGGGGCTTACGAGCAGTACTTC.

Points on this clonotype: One end of the junction is discordant with germline, which a read error may explain. The chain couples TRBV19 to TRBJ2-2; D is ambiguous. Germline assignment: CDR1 LNHDA and CDR2 SQIVND (reference sequence). The length of the CDR3 is 14 residues. CDR3 region: CVSSITTNTGELFF. CDR3 nucleotide sequence: TGTGTCAGTAGTATTACGACGAACACCGGGGAGCTGTTTTTT.

The rearrangement joins TRBV19 to TRBJ2-7; tentative D call: TRBD1 (6 bases). Germline V CDR1 and CDR2: LNHDA, SQIVND (reference sequence). The CDR3 spans 13 residues. Trimming left V 3 bases short and J 5 bases short, with 11 bases between. CDR3 in DNA: TGTGCCAGTAGTATTCTTGCAGGGGACGAGCAGTACTTC. It is translated as CASSILAGDEQYF. Drawing the rest from reference TRBV19 and TRBJ2-7, the complete variable domain is DGGITQSPKYLFRKEGQNVTLSCEQNLNHDAMYWYRQDPGQGLRLIYYSQIVNDFQKGDIAEGYSVSREKKESFPLTVTSAQKNPTAFYLCASSILAGDEQYFGPGTRLTVT.

V and J are TRBV29-1 and TRBJ2-1; 14 nucleotides agree with TRBD2. The CDR3 loop spans 14 amino acids. Germline V gives CDR1 SQVTM, CDR2 ANQGSEA. V gave up 3 bases and J gave up 9 bases; unmatched junction bases: 4. In nucleotides, the CDR3 is TGCAGCGTTGAGGGACTAGCGGGAGTAGGTGAGCAGTTCTTC. Translating it yields CSVEGLAGVGEQFF.

The chain couples TRBV14 to TRBJ1-2; D is uncertain. This CDR3 comprises 14 residues. The V gene lost 5 bases and the J gene lost 8 bases, with 18 bases spanning the gap. CDR1 is SGHDN and CDR2 is FVKESK in the germline V gene. The CDR3 sequence: CASSVTGPFEGYTF. The CDR3 DNA is TGTGCCAGCAGCGTAACCGGGCCCTTCGAGGGCTACACCTTC.